A selection of T cell receptor beta chains follows, all from one sample in a study of cytomegalovirus exposure and HLA in healthy donors. Assay used: immunoSEQ multiplex PCR; TCRdb lists only in-frame clones, some missing. The repertoire has roughly 130,000 clones, around 59% of them found once; the top ten carry approximately 1.7%. Sequenced input: PBMCs. These receptors originate from a male donor in good health and CMV-seronegative. CDR3s include the opening cysteine and the closing phenylalanine or tryptophan. The D gene is left open where the match is weak. Some rows mark clone size as missing; the rest say once, few, many or name a class of expanded clone.

CDR3 length	clone size	V gene	D gene	J gene	CDR3 protein	CDR3 DNA
12	NA	TRBV19	TRBD1	TRBJ1-2	CASSYDRDGYTF	TGTGCCAGTAGTTACGACAGGGATGGCTACACCTTC
14	NA	TRBV5-8	TRBD1	TRBJ2-7	CASSPGQGTNEQYF	TGTGCCAGCAGCCCAGGACAGGGGACGAACGAGCAGTACTTC
16	NA	TRBV5-1	TRBD1	TRBJ1-6	CASSDGQGAWNSPLHF	TGCGCCAGCAGCGACGGACAGGGGGCATGGAATTCACCCCTCCACTTT
17	NA	TRBV7-2	NA	TRBJ1-1	CASSGPRGTTGNTEAFF	TGTGCCAGCAGCGGACCGCGGGGCACAACGGGGAACACTGAAGCTTTCTTT
18	once	TRBV7-6	NA	TRBJ2-4	CASSPQGREPIAKNIQYF	TGTGCCAGCAGCCCACAGGGCAGGGAACCGATAGCCAAAAACATTCAGTACTTC
13	NA	TRBV2	NA	TRBJ1-1	CASRLGVNTEAFF	TGTGCCAGCAGGCTAGGCGTCAACACTGAAGCTTTCTTT
13	once	TRBV11-2	NA	TRBJ1-4	CASREGPGEKLFF	TGTGCCAGCAGAGAGGGTCCGGGTGAAAAACTGTTTTTT
13	few	TRBV6-1	TRBD1	TRBJ1-2	CATSRGDDYGYTF	TGTGCCACCTCCAGGGGGGACGACTATGGCTACACCTTC
15	once	TRBV11-3	TRBD2	TRBJ2-7	CASSQGGGEYYEQYF	TGTGCCAGCAGCCAAGGCGGGGGGGAGTATTACGAGCAGTACTTC
12	NA	TRBV7-9	NA	TRBJ1-2	CASTISGGGYTF	TGTGCCAGCACCATCTCGGGAGGTGGCTACACCTTC
15	NA	TRBV10-2	TRBD1	TRBJ2-7	CASSERGQGSYEQYF	TGCGCCAGCAGTGAGCGGGGACAGGGGAGCTACGAGCAGTACTTC
17	NA	TRBV15	TRBD1	TRBJ1-1	CATSRGVGQGGYTEAFF	TGTGCCACCAGCAGAGGGGTCGGACAGGGGGGGTACACTGAAGCTTTCTTT
12	NA	TRBV6-6	TRBD2	TRBJ2-4	CVTSPGGSIQYF	TGTGTCACCAGTCCCGGGGGGAGCATTCAGTACTTC
15	NA	TRBV6-5	NA	TRBJ2-1	CASSYSPAEYNEQFF	TGTGCCAGCAGTTACTCACCAGCGGAGTACAATGAGCAGTTCTTC
13	NA	TRBV11-2	NA	TRBJ2-7	CASSLAAGVEQYF	TGTGCCAGCAGCTTAGCGGCAGGGGTAGAGCAGTACTTC
16	NA	TRBV18	TRBD1	TRBJ2-2	CASSPPDRVDTGELFF	TGTGCCAGCTCACCACCTGACAGGGTGGACACCGGGGAGCTGTTTTTT
13	NA	TRBV25-1	TRBD1	TRBJ2-5	CANWDREGETQYF	TGTGCCAATTGGGACAGGGAGGGGGAGACCCAGTACTTC
12	NA	TRBV7-6	NA	TRBJ2-1	CASSTTDNEQFF	TGTGCCAGCAGCACGACAGACAATGAGCAGTTCTTC
15	NA	TRBV11-1	NA	TRBJ2-7	CASSLGQGKEYEQYF	TGTGCCAGCAGCTTAGGGCAGGGGAAGGAATACGAGCAGTACTTC